This T cell receptor beta chain appears in the sequencing data of a study of cytomegalovirus exposure and HLA in healthy donors. Study-level results: In an earlier analysis, most TCR beta V segments were productive about 87% or about 30% of the time.

CDR1 is SNHLY and CDR2 is FYNNEI in the germline V gene. This CDR3 region has 15 residues. The V and J ends lost 4 bases and 3 bases, in that order; junction bases with no gene match: 8. This PCR relied on a set of 60 Vbeta primers and 13 Jbeta primers. Data came from immunoSEQ multiplex PCR; TCRdb stores just in-frame clones and leaves some out. The data include under 200,000 clones; the top ten clones carry about 0.8%. In regard to this clone: Its specificity is unknown.

Sequenced input: PBMCs. The V and J genes are TRBV2 and TRBJ2-5, with TRBD2 matching over 7 bases. The TCR was taken from a woman aged 18-30 years in good health and CMV-seropositive. CDR3 amino acids: CASSGKGLAEETQYF. The DNA for the CDR3 is TGTGCCAGCAGTGGGAAAGGGCTAGCGGAAGAGACCCAGTACTTC. Full variable domain (outside the CDR3, taken from reference TRBV2 and TRBJ2-5): EPEVTQTPSHQVTQMGQEVILRCVPISNHLYFYWYRQILGQKVEFLVSFYNNEISEKSEIFDDQFSVERPDGSNFTLKIRSTKLEDSAMYFCASSGKGLAEETQYFGPGTRLLVL.